Included here is one T cell receptor (beta chain) sequence, with context. The germline gene is not matched at one end of the junction; a read error may be the cause. This CDR3 contains 16 residues. Germline CDR1 and CDR2: MNHEY and SVGAGI. The sample is drawn from a study of OX40 agonist ivuxolimab in advanced cancers. Study-level background: Those treated in dose escalation had hepatocellular carcinoma, melanoma, renal cell cancer or head and neck cancer. Three dose-escalation patients had partial responses: one with hepatocellular carcinoma and two with cutaneous melanoma.

Generated by immunoSEQ multiplex PCR, the TCRdb table keeps only in-frame clones and is missing some. The repertoire holds fewer than 65,000 clones, with roughly 90% as singletons. V usage is TRBV6-5 and J usage is TRBJ2-5, with a tentative D call TRBD2 (5 bases). This receptor was identified in an adult with an advanced solid tumor such as melanoma, head and neck, liver or kidney cancer. Sample: CD4+ or CD8+ T cells sorted from blood, taken in a trial of the OX40 agonist ivuxolimab. CDR3 amino acids: CVSSYGILGGRETQYF. CDR3 DNA: TGTGTCAGCAGTTACGGAATCCTCGGTGGGAGAGAGACCCAGTACTTC.